The source of this T cell receptor (beta chain) is a study of blood T cell repertoires in COVID-19. The table came from immunoSEQ multiplex PCR; TCRdb's copy has only in-frame clones and leaves some out. The sample carries 100,000 to 150,000 clones, approximately 88% recorded once. V shed 4 bases and J 4 bases; nucleotides not matched to a gene: 10. CDR3 length equals 16 residues. CDR1 is ENHRY and CDR2 is SYGVKD in the germline V gene. The TCR comes from a man aged 45-65 years with acute or convalescent COVID-19. The specimen sequenced was peripheral blood. The chain combines TRBV10-3 with TRBJ2-5, with TRBD2 identical over 9 bases. In nucleotides, the CDR3 is TGTGCCATCAGTGCTGGCGGGAGGGCCTATGGAGAGACCCAGTACTTC. Its translation is CAISAGGRAYGETQYF.